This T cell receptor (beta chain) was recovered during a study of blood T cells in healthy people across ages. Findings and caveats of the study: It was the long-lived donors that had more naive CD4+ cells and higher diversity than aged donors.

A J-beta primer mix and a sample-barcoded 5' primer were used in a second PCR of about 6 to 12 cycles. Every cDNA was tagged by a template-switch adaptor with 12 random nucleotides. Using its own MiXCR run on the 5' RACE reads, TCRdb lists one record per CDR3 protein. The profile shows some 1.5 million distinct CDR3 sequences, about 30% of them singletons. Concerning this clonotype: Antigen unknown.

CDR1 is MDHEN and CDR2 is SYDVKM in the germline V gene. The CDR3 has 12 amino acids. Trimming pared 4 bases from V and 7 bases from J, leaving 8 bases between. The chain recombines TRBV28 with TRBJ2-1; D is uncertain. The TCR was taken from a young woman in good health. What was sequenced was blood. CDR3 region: CASSWSENEQFF. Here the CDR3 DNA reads TGTGCCAGCAGTTGGAGTGAGAATGAGCAGTTCTTC.